This T cell receptor beta chain was retrieved from a study of T cells in Graves' hyperthyroidism and ophthalmopathy. Study results and limitations: Classification by a 13 V-J model distinguished ophthalmopathy from stable hyperthyroidism.

Hyperthyroidism had been newly diagnosed in patients aged 18 to 65, and its duration was under 2 months. This CDR3 contains 14 residues. The ends were cut back, 2 bases at V and 4 bases at J, with 8 bases in the middle. CDR1 and CDR2 from the germline V gene are MNHEY and SVGAGI. Of note for this clonotype: Its antigen is still unknown.

Researchers amplified the TCR beta CDR3 regions from RNA transcripts. TCR CDR3 underwent first-round RT-PCR with the HTBI primer set. TCRdb passed the multiplex PCR reads through MiXCR, listing each CDR3 protein once. The sample yields about 280,000 distinct CDR3 sequences, 25% to 30% seen once. This sequence joins TRBV6-5 and TRBJ2-2, with D uncertain. The sequenced sample consisted of blood. The sequence came from a man aged 40-49 years with Graves' hyperthyroidism that later progressed to Graves' ophthalmopathy. The CDR3 DNA follows: TGTGCCAGCAGTTACCGGCCCGGCACCGGGGAGCTGTTTTTT. Its translation is CASSYRPGTGELFF.